This entry describes one T cell receptor (beta chain). The antigen is undetermined. Germline CDR1 and CDR2: SGHAT and FQNNGV. This CDR3 contains 18 residues. V shed 5 bases and J 0 bases; nucleotides not matched to a gene: 13. Clones were sequenced by immunoSEQ multiplex PCR, and TCRdb holds only the in-frame ones, with some missing. The repertoire holds under 250,000 clones, with about 90% as singletons. The record originates from a study of cytomegalovirus exposure and HLA in healthy donors. Overall study context: The approximately 110 validation repertoires used a platform that matched the one used for the 600 to 750 first-cohort repertoires, as a later analysis reported.

Study-level points and caveats: 150 or so TCR beta chains were listed as cytomegalovirus-associated. It was confirmed in vitro that a few of the CMV-associated chains were specific for CMV antigens.

The TCR comes from a man aged 18 to 29 in good health and CMV-seropositive. The gene calls are TRBV11-2 and TRBJ2-4; 7 positions agree with TRBD1. The sequenced sample consisted of PBMCs. The chain's CDR3 is CASSRGPGQPLAKNIQYF. CDR3 bases: TGTGCCAGCAGCCGAGGCCCGGGACAGCCTTTAGCCAAAAACATTCAGTACTTC.